This TCR beta chain is from a study of cytomegalovirus exposure and HLA in healthy donors (dated by TCRdb to about 2017). In terms of the full investigation: According to an earlier analysis of 587 of the donors, some 180 million T cells yielded 90 million to 140 million unique TCR beta sequences and approximately 300 Gb of sequence data. An early release covering about 600 HLA-typed donors comprised about 290 gigabases of sequencing data and around 80 million unique TCR sequences. Of the 350 to 450 genotyped donors, approximately 80% fell in the genetic ancestry cluster associated with self-reported Caucasian donors. The aim of the study was to test whether cataloging public T cell receptors could identify signatures of past pathogen exposure. The T cell repertoires of around 730 subjects were profiled by immunosequencing and related to cytomegalovirus serostatus. Besides the first cohort of 666 subjects, a separate validation cohort made up of around 120 different subjects was used. The study combined high-throughput TCR immunosequencing, statistical association of individual TCRs with disease status, and machine learning to predict cytomegalovirus infection status. A later analysis re-analyzed previously published TCR beta repertoires from about 730 donors and added high-resolution HLA genotyping to study TCR occurrence patterns. In the later analysis, no new phenotypic data were used to find candidate immune exposures; instead, reliance was placed on TCR beta sequences and their occurrence across donors. To decide whether each TCR beta V gene segment behaved as functional or pseudogenic, an earlier analysis of approximately 620 of the donors relied on high-throughput TCR beta sequencing. Alongside the repertoire data, information on donor age, sex, ethnicity and CMV serostatus was compiled. Genome-wide SNP genotypes for about 60% of the 666 donors were used in a later genetic analysis, which treated that subset as a discovery cohort. All discovery cohort repertoires had been generated using a single sequencing platform. Class I and class II HLA loci were covered by the typing at four-digit resolution. Typing coverage varied by locus: about 629-640 donors for A, B, C, DRB1 and DQB1; approximately 500 for DQA1; over 600 for DPA1; roughly 450 for DPB1. Because of strong linkage in the cohort, 5 or 6 DR-DQ haplotypes were treated as single units for association and clustering. Among some 400 genotyped donors of the cohort, an average of about 240,000 unique TCR beta nucleotide sequences was sequenced per donor, of which 15% to 20% were non-productive. What the research found in general, with its limitations: In a later analysis, several top co-occurrence clusters were reported to appear linked to parvovirus B19, influenza, CMV and Epstein-Barr virus. In a later analysis, the rate of TCR association differed among HLA loci, with DRB1 alleles having the most associated TCRs and HLA-C alleles having the fewest. Sequencing depth was assumed to be roughly uniform across donors in the presence/absence analyses, though that assumption may not hold. A further reported finding was that TCR beta sequences accurately predicted the HLA-A and HLA-B alleles for most subjects in the first cohort. The classifier was reported to diagnose cytomegalovirus status with high specificity and sensitivity in both the original and validation cohorts. A later analysis found that HLA-associated TCR beta chains were more clonally expanded and had lower generation probabilities than equally common non-associated chains. In an earlier analysis of about 600 of the donors, most TCR beta V segments appeared in productive rearrangements about 87% or about 30% of the time, broadly matching IMGT annotations. The cohort was sequenced for TCR beta chains only, and without alpha or paired-chain data the features that could be detected were limited. The earlier analysis of approximately 560 of the donors excluded roughly 17 rarely observed V segments, including chromosome 9 orphons, because counts were too low. When HLA alleles, especially DR and DQ, strongly co-occurred, attributing TCR associations to individual alleles was difficult. Immune exposure information for the cohort was limited to CMV serostatus. In the study, 150 to 200 TCR beta chains were listed as associated with cytomegalovirus. Most TCR sequences were seen in very few donors, while some public TCRs were found in many individuals. Three of the identified cytomegalovirus-associated TCR beta chains were confirmed in vitro to be specific for cytomegalovirus antigens. Because some donors lacked HLA typing at each locus, the association tests relied only on the typed subset. In a later genetic analysis, fewer N-insertions in productive TCRs were reported among donors in an Asian-associated ancestry cluster than the roughly 700-donor mean. In a later genetic analysis, a missense DCLRE1C variant was associated with V-gene and J-gene trimming of TCR beta chains, and the association was replicated in an independent cohort. Linkage disequilibrium might explain the correlated functional status among segregating V segments, but an unknown experimental factor could not be excluded. A cluster of highly shared sequence variants was judged likely to be a technical artifact of the sequencing pipeline. Some IMGT-functional V segments, including TRBV6-2 and TRBV6-3, could not be distinguished by the 87-base-pair reads and were therefore excluded. A later analysis associated about 16,000 TCR beta sequences with specific HLA alleles at a false discovery rate of 0.05. In a later analysis, most CMV-associated TCR beta chains were found to appear HLA-restricted, with HLA associations seemingly driven largely by CMV exposure. According to the authors, the approach could potentially be generalized to other disease states and immunological phenotypes.

Library preparation was by the immunoSEQ multiplex PCR assay. The multiplex PCR relied on a mix of 60 forward primers for TCR Vbeta segments and 13 reverse primers for TCR Jbeta segments. Amplification of the CDR3 region of rearranged TCR beta genes was performed with a multiplex PCR assay on genomic DNA. The amplified TCR beta libraries were sequenced on the Illumina HiSeq System as 87-base-pair reads. Processing in the source paper ran as follows. A later analysis counted some 80 million unique TCR beta chains across the 690 or so repertoires, and around 9.9 million of these chains were shared by at least two donors. Raw reads were error-corrected and collapsed into unique sequences by a nearest-neighbor algorithm in which closely related sequences were merged to remove PCR and sequencing errors. CDR3 sequences were aligned to IMGT reference sequences to assign V, D and J gene segments. Each retained sequence needed at least a six-nucleotide match to both a V gene segment and a J gene segment. A rearrangement counted as productive if the CDR3 had no stop codons and remained in frame with V and J, and every other rearrangement counted as non-productive. Following IMGT convention, CDR3 was defined as the stretch from the second conserved V-encoded cysteine to the conserved J-encoded phenylalanine. In an earlier analysis of more than 550 of the donors, sequences lacking an unambiguous match to a single V gene segment were excluded. In an earlier analysis of approximately 500 of the donors, a V segment was called functional when productive rearrangements were above 56.7%, and segregating when the standard deviation between donors exceeded 5%. A statistical classification framework was built for diagnosing cytomegalovirus status from the catalog of TCR beta chain sequences. In a later analysis, V and J genes were assigned by comparing TCR nucleotide sequences against IMGT/GENE-DB human TR gene sequences. In a later analysis, CDR3 sequences and most-parsimonious VDJ recombination scenarios were assigned using the TCRdist pipeline. A later analysis defined each TCR beta chain by its CDR3 amino acid sequence plus V-gene family, and excluded reads lacking a unique V-gene family. In a later analysis, 450 to 600 highly shared, low-generation-probability nucleotide sequences were removed to address suspected cross-contamination and a sequencing artifact. For each public chain, a later analysis derived a clonal expansion index from normalized ranks of inferred template counts within each repertoire. In a later analysis, generation probabilities were computed using a VDJ recombination model fitted to out-of-frame rearrangements, and the results were checked against IGoR. A later analysis scored TCR-TCR, TCR-HLA and TCR-CMV co-occurrence with hypergeometric tests, applying a repertoire-size bias correction to TCR pairs. A later analysis estimated false discovery rates by permuting HLA or CMV assignments 20 times. In a later analysis, co-occurring TCRs were grouped using DBSCAN, and TCRdist sequence similarity was added for clustering within HLA-allele-positive subsets. For co-occurrence clustering, repertoires with fewer than 30,000 or more than 120,000 public chains were excluded, along with five or six repertoires with anomalous nucleotide sharing. TCRdb took this table from immuneACCESS and kept in-frame rearrangements with V and J called. Such tables lack part of the clones; where checked against another copy, unresolved V genes explain under half of the gap, and the rest is unexplained. The V and J calls and clone size were taken over from that table, and D and trimming were inferred from the DNA. The table for this sample lists 170,000 or so clones; just under 80% of them were counted only once. 1% of the sample is taken by the ten largest.

Comments on this clone: Its antigen remains undetermined. One base away there is no much larger clone; base qualities are not given.

V is cut by 3 bases and J by 7 bases, and the space between the germline ends is 7 bases. The CDR3, cysteine through phenylalanine, is 13 amino acids long. Of the read, only the CDR3 DNA is kept; its 39 bases are in frame from base 1. The CDR1 and CDR2 encoded by the germline V gene are MDHEN and SYDVKM. In total, approximately 700 healthy bone marrow donors made up the cohort. At the time of sampling, all cohort members were nominally healthy, though unrecorded immune exposures were likely present. The donor was CMV seropositive and belonged to the group of 250 to 300 seropositive cohort members. A peripheral blood sample was collected from each donor, and TCR beta sequencing was performed on peripheral blood mononuclear cells. Genomic DNA was extracted from the blood cell samples with the Qiagen DNeasy Blood Extraction Kit.

The chain employs TRBV28 and TRBJ1-6, with the D segment identity uncertain. The sequenced sample was PBMCs. This TCR was sampled from a woman aged 50 to 60 in good health and CMV-seropositive. At the DNA level, the sequence is TGTGCCAGCAGTTTCGGGTACAATTCACCCCTCCACTTT. This gives the protein CASSFGYNSPLHF.